The 4 T cell receptor beta chains below were found in one sample sequenced in a study of identical twins. Via MiXCR, TCRdb re-called the 5' RACE reads, giving one row per CDR3 protein. The sample lists approximately 350,000 distinct CDR3 sequences, 9% to 15% seen once, with 6% to 9% in the top ten. The data were also submitted as part of a second study, on yellow fever vaccine responses in identical twins.

Sequenced: CD8+ T cells sorted from blood. Receptors were obtained from a woman between 18 and 29 years old in good health.

This chain links TRBV15 with TRBJ2-1; D is ambiguous. This CDR3 spans 13 amino acids. The V and J ends lost 0 bases and 8 bases respectively, with 8 bases between them. Germline CDR1 reads LNHNV; CDR2 reads YYDKDF (reference sequence). The CDR3 DNA reads TGTGCCACCAGCAGAGACCCAAGGGATGAGCAGTTCTTC. As protein: CATSRDPRDEQFF.

This clonotype was seen a few times. The rearrangement uses TRBV10-2 and TRBJ2-1; D may correspond to TRBD1 or TRBD2 (5 bases each). Germline CDR1 is WSHSY and CDR2 is SAAADI. This CDR3 contains 16 residues. V dropped 1 base and J dropped 0 bases, with 10 bases sitting between them. CDR3 bases: TGCGCCAGCAGTGAGTTTCCAGGGAGCTCCTACAATGAGCAGTTCTTC. Protein sequence: CASSEFPGSSYNEQFF.

The rearrangement joins TRBV20-1 to TRBJ2-1; TRBD2 agrees at 7 bases. The CDR3 has 17 residues. With 6 bases clipped from V and 3 bases from J, the junction kept 17 bases outside the gene matches. Germline assignment: CDR1 DFQATT and CDR2 SNEGSKA (reference sequence). CDR3 nucleotides: TGCAGTGCCCGACCTAGCGGAATCCTCCTAAGCTACAATGAGCAGTTCTTC. Translation gives CSARPSGILLSYNEQFF.

This clonotype was picked up a small number of times. The chain links TRBV6-5 to TRBJ2-7, with a weak D call TRBD1 (6 bases). The CDR3 is made up of 13 amino acids. Germline V gene data show CDR1 as MNHEY and CDR2 as SVGAGI. V was trimmed by 3 bases and J by 5 bases, leaving 11 bases between them. The DNA of the CDR3 is TGTGCCAGCAGTTATGGGGGCCAGAACGAGCAGTACTTC. It translates to CASSYGGQNEQYF.